The 14 T cell receptor beta chains reported below all come from one sample, sequenced in a study of regulatory T cells in long-lasting Graves disease. Combining iRepertoire HTBI primers with Arm-PCR of CDR3 regions, the authors built TCR beta libraries. TCRdb re-called the multiplex PCR reads through MiXCR, storing one row per CDR3 protein. The repertoire holds hundreds of thousands of distinct CDR3 sequences, 15% to 20% seen once, with 25% in the top ten. Time point: newly diagnosed GD, antithyroid drugs for less than 3 months. Following extraction of RNA from PBMCs, that RNA was used to make the TCR library. The data also belong to a second study, concerning T cells in Graves' hyperthyroidism and ophthalmopathy.

Sequencing used peripheral blood mononuclear cells (PBMCs), obtained at new diagnosis, from a patient treated with antithyroid drugs. The receptors were sampled from a woman aged 40 to 65 with Graves disease.

This clonotype has at least ten counts. The V and J genes are TRBV12-3 or TRBV12-4 and TRBJ2-7, with a tentative D call TRBD1 (5 bases). The V gene lost 5 bases and the J gene lost 9 bases, with 20 bases spanning the gap. CDR3 length: 14 residues. The chain's CDR3 is CASSLQGPTQVQYF. The CDR3 DNA is TGTGCCAGCAGTCTCCAGGGCCCCACCCAGGTGCAGTACTTC.

CDR3 coding DNA: TGTGCCAGCAGTTACCCCTCAAACAGGGGTAGGGGGAACACTGAAGCTTTCTTT. It encodes CASSYPSNRGRGNTEAFF. This rearrangement joins TRBV6-2 or TRBV6-3 to TRBJ1-1, with 7 bases lining up with TRBD1. The junction had 13 bases not matched to a gene; V was cut back by 2 bases and J by 1 base. Germline V gene lookup returns CDR1 MNHEY and CDR2 SVGEGT. The CDR3 is 18 residues long.

This clonotype was seen ten or more times. The CDR3 sequence is CASSLPGQAYSPLHF. The CDR3 region has the DNA TGTGCCAGCAGTTTACCGGGACAGGCATATTCACCCCTCCACTTT. This chain joins TRBV28 and TRBJ1-6; 8 nucleotides agree with TRBD1. Germline CDR1 and CDR2: MDHEN and SYDVKM. The CDR3 contains 15 residues. V was pared by 2 bases and J by 8 bases, with 5 bases of the junction left unmatched.

This clonotype was observed at least ten times. This rearrangement joins TRBV6-1 to TRBJ1-2; tentatively, D is TRBD1 (6 bases). The V end lost 6 bases, the J end lost 2 bases, and 16 bases lay between the germline ends. Per the germline V gene, CDR1 is MNHNS and CDR2 is SASEGT. The CDR3 runs 15 residues. This chain's CDR3 is CASSALGHRNYGYTF. DNA for the CDR3: TGTGCCAGCAGCGCCCTGGGACATAGGAACTATGGCTACACCTTC.

This clonotype was observed many times. The rearrangement joins TRBV7-9 to TRBJ2-3; 9 nucleotides match TRBD2. Trimming removed 5 bases from V and 1 base from J; junction bases left unmatched: 7. Germline V gene data show CDR1 as SEHNR and CDR2 as FQNEAQ (reference sequence). The CDR3 runs 16 residues. The CDR3 loop is CASSLNSGGRTDTQYF. In DNA, the CDR3 is TGTGCCAGCAGCCTCAATAGCGGGGGACGCACAGATACGCAGTATTTT.

This clonotype was seen a few times. This chain links TRBV7-9 with TRBJ2-7; no clear D gene. The V gene lost 1 base and the J gene lost 0 bases, with 7 bases spanning the gap. The CDR3 spans 14 residues. Germline V gene data show CDR1 as SEHNR and CDR2 as FQNEAQ (reference sequence). The CDR3 sequence is CASSLDLSSYEQYF. CDR3 nucleotides: TGTGCCAGCAGCTTAGATCTGAGCTCCTACGAGCAGTACTTC.

Ten or more counts support this clonotype. The CDR3 loop reads CASSPLTGGHVYNEQFF. The CDR3 coding sequence is TGTGCCAGCAGCCCCCTGACCGGGGGCCACGTTTACAATGAGCAGTTCTTC. The chain employs TRBV7-8 and TRBJ2-1; D possibly uses TRBD1 or TRBD2 (6 bases each). The V end was cut by 5 bases, the J end by 4 bases, with 21 bases between. The CDR3 has 17 amino acids. Germline loops: CDR1 SGHVS, CDR2 FQNEAQ.

This clonotype showed up many times. The V gene is TRBV5-1, the J gene TRBJ2-3; 8 bases line up with TRBD2. V shed 1 base and J 2 bases; nucleotides not matched to a gene: 6. Germline-derived CDR1 and CDR2 are SGHRS and YFSETQ. CDR3 length: 16 amino acids. CDR3 sequence: CASSLSSGGYTDTQYF. CDR3 DNA: TGCGCCAGCAGCTTGAGCAGCGGGGGATACACAGATACGCAGTATTTT.

V is TRBV27 and J is TRBJ2-2, with TRBD1 identical over 8 bases. Trimming took 2 bases from V and 4 from J; bases not matched to a gene: 3. The germline V gene encodes CDR1 MNHEY and CDR2 SMNVEV (reference sequence). The CDR3 runs 15 residues. Written as DNA, the CDR3 is TGTGCCAGCAGTTTACGGGACAGGTTCACCGGGGAGCTGTTTTTT. This sequence encodes CASSLRDRFTGELFF.

V is TRBV11-2 and J is TRBJ2-1; D gene uncertain. V dropped 0 bases and J dropped 7 bases, with 13 bases sitting between them. Per germline, CDR1 SGHAT and CDR2 FQNNGV. CDR3 length: 15 residues. The DNA of the CDR3 is TGTGCCAGCAGCTTAGATCCCAATTTGGGAAATGAGCAGTTCTTC. Translated: CASSLDPNLGNEQFF.

The V and J genes are TRBV11-2 and TRBJ2-3; D is uncertain. Germline CDR1 and CDR2: SGHAT and FQNNGV. V lost 2 bases to trimming and J lost 6 bases, with 9 bases between them. The CDR3 is 13 amino acids. CDR3 in amino acids: CASSLPSIDTQYF. CDR3 nucleotide sequence: TGTGCCAGCAGCTTACCTAGTATCGATACGCAGTATTTT.

This clonotype has a handful of counts. The rearrangement uses TRBV6-1 and TRBJ2-3, with D unclear. Germline V gene data show CDR1 as MNHNS and CDR2 as SASEGT. The CDR3 sequence is 11 residues long. V was shortened by 10 bases and J by 6 bases, with 11 bases between the two germline ends. The CDR3 nucleotides read TGTGCCACCCGGGTAGGTGATACGCAGTATTTT. This translates into CATRVGDTQYF.

As for this clonotype: One base away lies a much larger clone, so this may be a sequencing read error. The rearrangement uses TRBV11-2 and TRBJ1-3, with D possibly matching TRBD1 (5 bases). The CDR3 is 15 amino acids. Germline V CDR1 and CDR2: SGHAT, FQNNGV. V was clipped by 3 bases and J by 2 bases, with 11 bases between them. The CDR3: CASSLGRGTGNTIYF. As DNA, the CDR3 is TGTGCCAGCAGCTTGGGGCGGGGAACTGGAAACACCATATATTTT.

This clonotype was detected many times. The V and J genes are TRBV3-1 and TRBJ1-2; no definite D call. In germline, CDR1 is LGHDT, CDR2 YNNKEL (reference sequence). V lost 1 base and J lost 5, with 8 bases in between. The CDR3 sequence is 13 residues long. DNA of the CDR3: TGTGCCAGCAGCCAAGGATCGGGGTATGGCTACACCTTC. It is translated as CASSQGSGYGYTF.